The rows below give T cell receptor beta chains drawn from one sample of a study of Ad26.COV2.S vaccination and SARS-CoV-2 variants. Method: immunoSEQ multiplex PCR; TCRdb's copy keeps in-frame clones and lacks some. This sample has 410,000 or so clones, with about nine tenths found just once. The source material was peripheral blood, sampled in a trial of Ad26.COV2.S vaccine versus placebo. These receptors originate from a person between 18 and 65 years old who received the Ad26.COV2.S COVID-19 vaccine or a placebo. Each CDR3 is given without its conserved first and last residue. Each record gives: J gene, D gene, V gene, CDR3 protein. The D gene is left open where the match is weak.

TRBJ1-5	NA	TRBV15	ATSRGGASNQPQH
TRBJ2-6	NA	TRBV19	ASSSKSPAGANVLT
TRBJ2-1	TRBD2	TRBV5-1	ASSLDLAGAANEQF
TRBJ2-7	TRBD2	TRBV28	ASSFFSGGSSYEQY
TRBJ2-1	NA	TRBV30	AWRYSVSYNEQF
TRBJ2-7	NA	TRBV27	ASSLWSGYEQY
TRBJ1-6	NA	TRBV18	ASSPENSYNSPLH
TRBJ2-7	NA	TRBV27	ASSLRSGIRQYEQY
TRBJ1-1	NA	TRBV6-2/TRBV6-3	ASSYSSETVNTEAF
TRBJ2-1	TRBD2	TRBV7-2	ASMLAGSYEQF
TRBJ2-7	NA	TRBV7-9	GRCHSSYEQY
TRBJ2-5	NA	TRBV6-4	ASSVSGGTQETQY
TRBJ2-3	TRBD1	TRBV5-4	ASSIRGLGDTQY
TRBJ2-6	TRBD2	TRBV6-2/TRBV6-3	ASSFLAGGPNGANVLT
TRBJ2-5	NA	TRBV4-1	ASSQVATADQETQY
TRBJ2-3	NA	TRBV29-1	SVAGRVYTDTQY
TRBJ2-7	TRBD1	TRBV5-5	ASSNNRDSSYEQY
TRBJ1-5	NA	TRBV5-4	ASSLGDNQPQH
TRBJ1-2	NA	TRBV5-6	ASRSAGINGYT
TRBJ2-5	NA	TRBV7-6	ASSLLRGWLETQY
TRBJ2-7	NA	TRBV5-5	ASSLVQFSYEQY
TRBJ2-2	NA	TRBV6-5	ASSYSRTANTGELF
TRBJ2-5	NA	TRBV10-3	AISESSSTGQETQY
TRBJ1-5	NA	TRBV4-3	ASSQDTGRGQPQH
TRBJ2-2	NA	TRBV5-4	ASRDSGKNTGELF
TRBJ1-1	NA	TRBV2	ASSLRDTEAF
TRBJ1-5	NA	TRBV19	ASRGPRGFLNQPQH
TRBJ2-2	TRBD2	TRBV12-5	ASGSRLAGMYSGELF
TRBJ2-1	NA	TRBV11-2	ASSPERVSGNEQF
TRBJ1-3	NA	TRBV18	ASSPLEGTGNTIY
TRBJ2-3	TRBD1	TRBV7-9	ASSLGQGGSLGTDTQY
TRBJ1-5	NA	TRBV30	AWSVRGNSNQPQH